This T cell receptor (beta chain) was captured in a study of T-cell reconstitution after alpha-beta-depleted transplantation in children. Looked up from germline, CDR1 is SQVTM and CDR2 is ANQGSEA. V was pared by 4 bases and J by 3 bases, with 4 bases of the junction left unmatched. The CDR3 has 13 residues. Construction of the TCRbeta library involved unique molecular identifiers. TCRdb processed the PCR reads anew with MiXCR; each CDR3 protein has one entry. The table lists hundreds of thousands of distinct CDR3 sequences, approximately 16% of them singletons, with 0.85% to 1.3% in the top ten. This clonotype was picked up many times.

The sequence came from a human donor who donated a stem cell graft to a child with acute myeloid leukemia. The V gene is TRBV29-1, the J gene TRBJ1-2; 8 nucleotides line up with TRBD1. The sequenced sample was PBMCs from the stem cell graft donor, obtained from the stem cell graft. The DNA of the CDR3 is TGCAGCGTTGGGCAGGGGGCTGACTATGGCTACACCTTC. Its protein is CSVGQGADYGYTF.